This passage covers 30 T cell receptor beta chains from one sample sequenced in a study of identical twins. MiXCR, applied by TCRdb to the 5' RACE reads, yields one record per CDR3 protein. The sample carries around 490,000 distinct CDR3 sequences, 20% to 25% recorded once. These data also featured in a second study, about yellow fever vaccine responses in identical twins.

Sequenced sample: CD4+ T cells sorted from blood. All receptors derive from a woman under 30 in good health.

This clonotype was counted a few times. This chain's CDR3 is CASRRGLGGGDTQYF. The CDR3 bases are TGTGCCAGCCGACGAGGACTAGGGGGTGGAGATACGCAGTATTTT. The chain recombines TRBV5-5 with TRBJ2-3; maybe TRBD2 (7 bases). Between the trimmed V and J ends, which lost 7 bases and 5 bases, there was a span of 20 bases. Germline CDR1 is SGHKS and CDR2 is YYEKEE (reference sequence). The CDR3 loop spans 15 amino acids.

The gene calls are TRBV20-1 and TRBJ2-7; 9 bases match TRBD2. The germline V gene encodes CDR1 DFQATT and CDR2 SNEGSKA (reference sequence). With V trimmed by 3 bases and J by 4 bases, 7 bases remained unmatched. This CDR3 is 14 amino acids long. The chain's CDR3 is CSASLGTSTYEQYF. CDR3 nucleotides: TGCAGTGCTAGTTTGGGGACTAGCACGTACGAGCAGTACTTC.

This clonotype was seen at least ten times. The V and J genes are TRBV3-1 and TRBJ2-2; the D gene is possibly TRBD2 (6 bases). Germline V lookup: CDR1 LGHDT, CDR2 YNNKEL (reference sequence). CDR3 length equals 14 residues. V was shortened by 4 bases and J by 5 bases, with 11 bases between the two germline ends. CDR3 in DNA: TGTGCCAGCAGCCCGGGACTCTCTACCGGGGAGCTGTTTTTT. It specifies CASSPGLSTGELFF.

This clonotype was found many times. The rearrangement uses TRBV6-2 or TRBV6-3 and TRBJ2-1; weak D call: TRBD2 (5 bases). The germline CDR1 and CDR2 sequences are MNHEY and SVGEGT. The CDR3 loop spans 14 amino acids. Trimming removed 2 bases at V and 12 bases at J, with 17 bases between. The CDR3 protein is CASSYAGRTEGQFF. As DNA, the CDR3 is TGTGCCAGCAGTTACGCGGGCCGCACCGAGGGGCAGTTCTTC.

This clonotype has a handful of counts. The chain has TRBV28 and TRBJ1-2; TRBD1 matches 7 bases. V trimming: 1 base; J trimming: 7 bases; junction bases outside the gene matches: 6. Germline CDR1 is MDHEN and CDR2 is SYDVKM. This CDR3 is 14 amino acids long. The CDR3 region is CASSLFQGGGGYTF. CDR3 in DNA: TGTGCCAGCAGTTTATTTCAGGGGGGTGGTGGCTACACCTTC.

This clonotype was seen more than once but under ten times. The chain joins TRBV6-1 to TRBJ1-4; D remains ambiguous. Per germline, CDR1 MNHNS and CDR2 SASEGT. The V and J ends lost 5 bases and 6 bases respectively, with 7 bases between them. The CDR3 covers 12 residues. This CDR3 reads CASSRPYEKLFF. The CDR3 nucleotides read TGTGCCAGCAGTCGGCCATATGAAAAACTGTTTTTT.

This clonotype was recorded many times. The chain combines TRBV7-3 with TRBJ2-3, with D unresolved. The CDR3 contains 13 residues. Between the trimmed V and J ends, which lost 2 bases and 0 bases, there was a span of 3 bases. Per the germline V gene, CDR1 is SGHTA and CDR2 is FQGTGA. The CDR3 loop reads CASSLSSTDTQYF. CDR3 DNA sequence: TGTGCCAGCAGCTTATCCAGCACAGATACGCAGTATTTT.

The J gene is TRBJ2-2, the V gene TRBV27; 10 bases match TRBD2. This CDR3 contains 17 residues. V trimming: 3 bases; J trimming: 2 bases; junction bases outside the gene matches: 6. Germline V gene data show CDR1 as MNHEY and CDR2 as SMNVEV (reference sequence). The CDR3 is CASSFPSGRGNTGELFF. CDR3 coding DNA: TGTGCCAGCAGTTTCCCTAGCGGGAGAGGAAACACCGGGGAGCTGTTTTTT.

This clonotype occurred a few times. V and J are TRBV6-5 and TRBJ2-7; 10 bases map to TRBD2. The germline CDR1 and CDR2 sequences are MNHEY and SVGAGI. The CDR3 extends over 15 amino acids. V was pared by 0 bases and J by 3 bases, with 2 bases of the junction left unmatched. In DNA, the CDR3 is TGTGCCAGCAGTTACTCTTCTAGCGGGAGCTACGAGCAGTACTTC. It yields the protein CASSYSSSGSYEQYF.

This clonotype was counted at least ten times. The chain joins TRBV6-1 to TRBJ2-2; tentative D call: TRBD1 (6 bases). The CDR3 extends over 15 amino acids. Germline V gene sequence: CDR1 MNHNS, CDR2 SASEGT. Trimming shortened V by 8 bases and J by 0 bases, and 13 bases separated the two germline ends. CDR3 nucleotides: TGTGCCAGCGTAGATGGGGGCGCGAACACCGGGGAGCTGTTTTTT. As protein: CASVDGGANTGELFF.

This clonotype was picked up a small number of times. The V call is TRBV24-1, the J call TRBJ2-2; possible D gene TRBD2, 5 bases. The germline CDR1 and CDR2 sequences are KGHDR and SFDVKD. The CDR3 spans 15 residues. V was pared by 3 bases and J by 6 bases, with 13 bases between. The CDR3 here is CATSDPREVSGELFF. The CDR3 region has the DNA TGTGCCACCAGTGATCCGAGGGAAGTTTCCGGGGAGCTGTTTTTT.

This clonotype came up a few times. This chain joins TRBV12-3 or TRBV12-4 and TRBJ2-2, with unresolved D. V was clipped by 2 bases and J by 6 bases, with 13 bases between them. The length of the CDR3 is 15 residues. CDR3 DNA: TGTGCCAGCAGTTTAAGTACGAGCGTGGCCGGGGAGCTGTTTTTT. It is translated as CASSLSTSVAGELFF.

This chain uses TRBV5-1 with TRBJ2-3; 8 bases are shared with TRBD2. There are 15 residues in the CDR3. From germline, CDR1 is SGHRS and CDR2 YFSETQ. Trimming at V came to 2 bases and at J to 2 bases, leaving 4 bases not matched to a gene. The CDR3 region is CASSLAGVVTDTQYF. CDR3 sequence (DNA): TGCGCCAGCAGCTTAGCGGGAGTTGTCACAGATACGCAGTATTTT. Full variable domain (rest looked up from reference TRBV5-1 and TRBJ2-3): KAGVTQTPRYLIKTRGQQVTLSCSPISGHRSVSWYQQTPGQGLQFLFEYFSETQRNKGNFPGRFSGRQFSNSRSEMNVSTLELGDSALYLCASSLAGVVTDTQYFGPGTRLTVL.

This clonotype has a handful of counts. The J gene is TRBJ2-2, the V gene TRBV9; D not resolved. CDR3 length: 14 amino acids. V dropped 1 base and J dropped 5 bases, with 9 bases sitting between them. CDR1 SGDLS and CDR2 YYNGEE come from the germline V gene. The CDR3 DNA reads TGTGCCAGCAGCGTAAGCCCAGCTACCGGGGAGCTGTTTTTT. Its translation: CASSVSPATGELFF.

This clonotype was detected a few times. This sequence joins TRBV10-2 and TRBJ2-3, with TRBD2 identical over 8 bases. CDR1 is WSHSY, CDR2 SAAADI, per germline. This CDR3 is built from 16 residues. The V and J ends lost 4 bases and 3 bases, in that order; junction bases with no gene match: 9. The CDR3 DNA reads TGCGCCAGCAGTGGGGCGAGCGGGAGTTTGACAGATACGCAGTATTTT. Encoded protein: CASSGASGSLTDTQYF.

A few counts support this clonotype. The chain uses TRBV9 and TRBJ2-3; D uncertain. The CDR3 runs to 14 residues. Germline V gene data show CDR1 as SGDLS and CDR2 as YYNGEE. Trimming pared 1 base from V and 4 bases from J, leaving 10 bases between. Written as DNA, the CDR3 is TGTGCCAGCAGCGTATCCGGGCCGTCAGATACGCAGTATTTT. It yields the protein CASSVSGPSDTQYF.

This chain joins TRBV29-1 and TRBJ2-2; 12 bases align to TRBD1. The germline CDR1 and CDR2 sequences are SQVTM and ANQGSEA. CDR3 length equals 13 residues. V was pared by 6 bases and J by 6 bases, with 2 bases of the junction left unmatched. The CDR3, as DNA: TGCAGCGTGGGACAGGGGGCGCCCGGGGAGCTGTTTTTT. Translation gives CSVGQGAPGELFF.

CDR3 bases: TGCGCCAGCAGCACCGGACTAGCGGGCACCTGGGATGAGCAGTTCTTC. Translating it yields CASSTGLAGTWDEQFF. The chain couples TRBV5-1 to TRBJ2-1; 11 bases agree with TRBD2. The CDR3 is 16 amino acids. With 4 bases clipped from V and 8 bases from J, the junction kept 11 bases outside the gene matches. The germline V gene encodes CDR1 SGHRS and CDR2 YFSETQ.

The V call is TRBV2, the J call TRBJ2-5; D remains ambiguous. Trimming removed 3 bases at V and 5 bases at J, with 7 bases between. From germline, CDR1 is SNHLY and CDR2 FYNNEI. This CDR3 region has 12 residues. The CDR3 DNA is TGTGCCAGCAGTGATAATAGCGAGACCCAGTACTTC. Amino acids: CASSDNSETQYF.

This clonotype turned up a few times. V and J are TRBV3-1 and TRBJ1-2; TRBD1 matches 9 bases. Germline values: CDR1 LGHDT, CDR2 YNNKEL (reference sequence). The ends lost 4 bases at V and 7 bases at J; junction bases unmatched: 7. The CDR3 is 14 residues long. CDR3 sequence reads: CASSPLGQGGGYTF. The DNA for the CDR3 is TGTGCCAGCAGCCCATTGGGACAGGGCGGTGGCTACACCTTC.

This clonotype was detected only a few times. V is TRBV6-1 and J is TRBJ1-6; D is perhaps TRBD1 (5 bases). Trimming pared 3 bases from V and 2 bases from J, leaving 11 bases between. Germline V CDR1 and CDR2: MNHNS, SASEGT. The CDR3 spans 16 residues. The CDR3 protein is CASSDRQNTYNSPLHF. Here the CDR3 DNA reads TGTGCCAGCAGTGACAGACAGAATACCTATAATTCACCCCTCCACTTT.

This sequence joins TRBV12-3 or TRBV12-4 and TRBJ2-7, with 11 bases lining up with TRBD2. After removal of 1 base from V and 6 bases from J, the junction contained 5 bases not matched to a gene. The CDR3 runs 15 residues. CDR3: CASSLGSGRESEQYF. The CDR3 DNA is TGTGCCAGCAGTTTAGGTAGCGGGAGGGAGTCCGAGCAGTACTTC.

This sequence joins TRBV11-3 and TRBJ2-7; D may match TRBD1 or TRBD2 (5 bases each). This CDR3 contains 16 residues. Germline V lookup: CDR1 SGHNT, CDR2 YENEEA. V gave up 0 bases and J gave up 7 bases, with 19 bases separating them. The CDR3 bases are TGTGCCAGCAGCTTAGATGGGGACGATCCTCCTAGGGAGCAGTACTTC. This codes for CASSLDGDDPPREQYF.

The genes are TRBV29-1 and TRBJ2-3; 10 bases fit TRBD1. The CDR3 extends over 14 amino acids. The V gene's germline CDR1 is SQVTM and CDR2 ANQGSEA. The J segment lost 5 bases and the V segment lost 6 bases, leaving 8 bases of the junction unmatched. CDR3 residues: CSVNPGQGRDTQYF. The CDR3 nucleotides read TGCAGCGTGAATCCGGGACAGGGGAGAGATACGCAGTATTTT.

V and J are TRBV6-2 or TRBV6-3 and TRBJ2-7; D possibly corresponds to TRBD1 (6 bases). The CDR3 loop spans 13 amino acids. Looked up from germline, CDR1 is MNHEY and CDR2 is SVGEGT. Trimming pared 2 bases from V and 9 bases from J, leaving 14 bases between. CDR3: CASSYVQGIRQYV. The CDR3 nucleotides read TGTGCCAGCAGTTACGTCCAGGGGATTAGGCAGTACGTC.

The CDR3 DNA is TGTGCCGGAGGAGGGACTAGCGGGTTGCGGGAGCAGTTCTTC. It specifies CAGGGTSGLREQFF. V and J are TRBV7-9 and TRBJ2-1; 12 bases line up with TRBD2. Germline CDR1 reads SEHNR; CDR2 reads FQNEAQ (reference sequence). This CDR3 has 14 residues. V dropped 11 bases and J dropped 10; count of bases not matched to a gene: 12.

The chain combines TRBV5-1 with TRBJ1-1; the D gene is possibly TRBD1 (6 bases). V was shortened by 7 bases and J by 3 bases, with 13 bases between the two germline ends. CDR1 and CDR2 from the germline V gene are SGHRS and YFSETQ. This CDR3 is 13 amino acids long. CDR3 in DNA: TGCGCCAGCGGCACACAGGGTGACACTGAAGCTTTCTTT. It yields the protein CASGTQGDTEAFF.

This clonotype was found a few times. V and J are TRBV12-3 or TRBV12-4 and TRBJ2-3; D might be TRBD1 (6 bases). CDR3 size: 14 residues. Trimming took off 6 bases at V and 6 bases at J, with 16 bases between the two ends. The CDR3 spells CASRGTRGFDTQYF. The CDR3 DNA is TGTGCCAGCAGAGGGACGAGGGGGTTTGATACGCAGTATTTT.

The V call is TRBV6-1, the J call TRBJ2-7; 10 bases align to TRBD2. This CDR3 contains 13 residues. Germline CDR1 reads MNHNS; CDR2 reads SASEGT. V shed 6 bases and J 7 bases; nucleotides not matched to a gene: 6. CDR3 in amino acids: CASSLSGRLEQYF. The CDR3 region has the DNA TGTGCCAGCAGCCTTAGCGGGAGGTTGGAGCAGTACTTC.

This clonotype came up a few times. This rearrangement joins TRBV6-1 to TRBJ1-2; D ambiguous. The germline V and J ends were trimmed by 2 bases and 7 bases, with 14 bases remaining between them. This CDR3 region has 14 residues. Germline V CDR1 and CDR2: MNHNS, SASEGT. CDR3 nucleotide sequence: TGTGCCAGCAGTGAATTCGAGGCGGACTCTGGCTACACCTTC. Its translation is CASSEFEADSGYTF.